This is a list of T cell receptor beta chains from one sample in a study of T cells in localized non-small cell lung cancer. Clones were read by immunoSEQ multiplex PCR, and TCRdb kept only the in-frame ones, dropping some. The sample lists 10,000 to 15,000 clones; 85% to 90% were seen once. The sample was peripheral blood, taken before any cancer treatment. The receptor set was obtained from a male donor aged 60 or over with stage I lung adenocarcinoma. The CDR3 runs from the conserved cysteine through the conserved F or W. The D gene is left open where the match is weak. Expanded clones get a size class; other rows say once, few or many, or leave the size out.

V gene	D gene	clone size	J gene	CDR3 DNA	CDR3 protein
TRBV7-9	-	once	TRBJ1-3	TGTGCCAGCAGCTTAACTAGGAACACCATATATTTT	CASSLTRNTIYF
TRBV5-4	-	once	TRBJ2-5	TGTGCCAGCAGCGGAGGGGGGCGGGTGAACCAAGAGACCCAGTACTTC	CASSGGGRVNQETQYF
TRBV7-2	-	-	TRBJ1-5	TGTGCCAGCAGCTTAGGCAGGGCGGATCAGCCCCAGCATTTT	CASSLGRADQPQHF
TRBV6-1	-	-	TRBJ2-1	TGTGCCAGCAGTGCCGAGTACTCCTACAATGAGCAGTTCTTC	CASSAEYSYNEQFF
TRBV28	TRBD2	-	TRBJ2-1	TGTGCCAGCAGTCTAGCGGGGGCCGGCTCCTACAATGAGCAGTTCTTC	CASSLAGAGSYNEQFF
TRBV5-1	TRBD2	-	TRBJ2-3	TGCGCCAGCAGCGCCCAACTAGCGGGGGGCCTTAGCACAGATACGCAGTATTTT	CASSAQLAGGLSTDTQYF
TRBV16	-	-	TRBJ1-2	TGTGCCAGCAGCCTTAAGTCCACAGCAGAAATCTTC	CASSLKSTAEIF
TRBV5-1	-	-	TRBJ1-2	TGCGCCAGCAGCTTGGTGGCAGGGGATGGCTACACCTTC	CASSLVAGDGYTF
TRBV5-6	-	-	TRBJ2-1	TGTGCCAGCAGCTTGGCCAAGGGTAGGGAACGCTACAATGAGCAGTTCTTC	CASSLAKGRERYNEQFF
TRBV7-2	TRBD2	-	TRBJ2-3	TGTGCCAGCAGCTTAGTCGGGGGGGGTCACATCCCTCGAGATACGCAGTATTTT	CASSLVGGGHIPRDTQYF
TRBV7-2	-	-	TRBJ1-5	TGTGCCAGCAGCTTAGTAGCCCTGAGCAATCAGCCCCAGCATTTT	CASSLVALSNQPQHF
TRBV7-8	-	-	TRBJ1-2	TGTGCCAGCAGCTTAGCAGACCTACAGGGTGAAGACTATGGCTACACCTTC	CASSLADLQGEDYGYTF
TRBV27	TRBD1	few	TRBJ1-5	TGTGCCAGCAGAATGGTGGGACAGATTAATCAGCCCCAGCATTTT	CASRMVGQINQPQHF
TRBV27	-	-	TRBJ2-7	TGTGCCAGCAGTTCAGGGCCCATTCTGAGCTACGAGCAGTACTTC	CASSSGPILSYEQYF
TRBV9	-	-	TRBJ2-2	TGTGCCAGCAGCGCCAAGGGGGGGCGCACCGGGGAGCTGTTTTTT	CASSAKGGRTGELFF
TRBV5-6	-	-	TRBJ1-2	TGTGCCAGCAGCTTGGAAGTGGCGGGGATCTATGGCTACACCTTC	CASSLEVAGIYGYTF
TRBV5-6	TRBD1	-	TRBJ1-1	TGTGCCAGCAGCAATACCGGGACAGGGAACACTGAAGCTTTCTTT	CASSNTGTGNTEAFF
TRBV11-3	TRBD1	-	TRBJ2-2	TGTGCCAGCAGCTCCTCCCCAGGGGGCTTCGGCGGGGAGCTGTTTTTT	CASSSSPGGFGGELFF
TRBV11-3	TRBD1	-	TRBJ2-7	TGTGCCAGCAGCGCAACCGGGACAGCCGTCTACGAGCAGTACTTC	CASSATGTAVYEQYF
TRBV11-2	TRBD1	-	TRBJ1-1	TGTGCCAGCAGACCCGGGACAGCGCTTATGAACACTGAAGCTTTCTTT	CASRPGTALMNTEAFF
TRBV4-3	-	-	TRBJ1-1	TGCGCCAGCAGCCCCGGGGGTCCGGGAGGGACACTGGGAGCTTTCTTT	CASSPGGPGGTLGAFF
TRBV4-3	-	-	TRBJ2-2	TGCGCCAGCAGCCAAGATGCCGGACGGGTCGTGAGGGAGCTGTTTTTT	CASSQDAGRVVRELFF
TRBV28	-	-	TRBJ2-7	TGTGCCAGCAGTTTTTCAAGGGGTGGGGACGAGCAGTACTTC	CASSFSRGGDEQYF
TRBV7-2	-	-	TRBJ2-7	TGTGCCAGCAGCTTAGACCACGAGCAGTACTTC	CASSLDHEQYF
TRBV7-6	TRBD1	-	TRBJ2-3	TGTGCCAGCAGCTTAAGAACAGGGGGCTCGGATACGCAGTATTTT	CASSLRTGGSDTQYF
TRBV7-3	-	few	TRBJ1-6	TGTGCCAGCAGCCTTCGACCCGAAAGTTCACCCCTCCACTTT	CASSLRPESSPLHF
TRBV7-2	-	-	TRBJ1-1	TGTGCCAGCAGCTTGCCAGGGGTTGTGAACACTGAAGCTTTCTTT	CASSLPGVVNTEAFF
TRBV7-8	-	once	TRBJ1-5	TGTGCCAGCAGCTTAAGAATCCCCAGGGTGGGGAATCAGCCCCAGCATTTT	CASSLRIPRVGNQPQHF
TRBV5-1	-	-	TRBJ1-3	TGCGCCAGCAGCTTGGCCGCGTCGGAGTTTGGAAACACCATATATTTT	CASSLAASEFGNTIYF
TRBV11-1	-	-	TRBJ1-6	TGTGCCAGCAGCTCTACCCGGGAGGGGTTGGATTCACCCCTCCACTTT	CASSSTREGLDSPLHF
TRBV7-8	TRBD1	-	TRBJ2-7	TGTGCCAGCAGCTTGGACAGGGGATCCTACGAGCAGTACTTC	CASSLDRGSYEQYF
TRBV30	-	-	TRBJ1-1	TGTGCCTCTTCCGGGACACCGAACACTGAAGCTTTCTTT	CASSGTPNTEAFF
TRBV29-1	-	-	TRBJ1-1	TGCAGCGTTGAAAAGACGGCGACTGAAGCTTTCTTT	CSVEKTATEAFF
TRBV5-1	TRBD1	-	TRBJ1-3	TGCGCCAGCAGCTCCGACAGGGGAGCTGGAAACACCATATATTTT	CASSSDRGAGNTIYF
TRBV11-2	TRBD1	few	TRBJ2-1	TGTGCCAGCCGGGGGACAGGGGGAATTGAGCAGTTCTTC	CASRGTGGIEQFF
TRBV6-1	-	-	TRBJ2-5	TGTGCCAGCACGGAGCAAGAGACCCAGTACTTC	CASTEQETQYF
TRBV19	TRBD1	-	TRBJ2-1	TGTGCCAGTAGTCGCGTGACAGGGGCGTACAATGAGCAGTTCTTC	CASSRVTGAYNEQFF
TRBV6-6	-	few	TRBJ2-1	TGTGCCAGCAGCCTGAGCGGCTGGGAGCAGTTCTTC	CASSLSGWEQFF
TRBV27	TRBD1	-	TRBJ2-7	TGTGCCAGCCGGCCGGCCCCAGGGGGCGGCCCCTACGAGCAGTACTTC	CASRPAPGGGPYEQYF
TRBV28	TRBD1	-	TRBJ1-6	TGTGCCAGCAGGCCGGGACAGGGACATAATTCACCCCTCCACTTT	CASRPGQGHNSPLHF
TRBV19	-	-	TRBJ1-5	TGTGCCAGTAGTAGGGGGCCTTGGGGCAATCAGCCCCAGCATTTT	CASSRGPWGNQPQHF
TRBV29-1	TRBD1	-	TRBJ1-4	TGCAGCGTTCAAGGTAGGACAGGGAAGGATGAAAAACTGTTTTTT	CSVQGRTGKDEKLFF
TRBV7-2	-	-	TRBJ2-2	TGTGCCAGCAGCTTCGGGGCAAACACCGGGGAGCTGTTTTTT	CASSFGANTGELFF
TRBV5-5	-	-	TRBJ2-6	TGTGCCAGCAGTTTGGTACGGGGGTCTGGGGCCAACGTCCTGACTTTC	CASSLVRGSGANVLTF
TRBV4-3	TRBD1	-	TRBJ2-2	TGCGCCAGCAGCCCAGGGGGTAGTCCGAACACCGGGGAGCTGTTTTTT	CASSPGGSPNTGELFF
TRBV9	-	once	TRBJ1-6	TGTGCCAGCAGCGGCAAAGAGGACGTGAATTCACCCCTCCACTTT	CASSGKEDVNSPLHF
TRBV6-5	TRBD1	-	TRBJ1-5	TGTGCCAGCAGTCGGACAGGGAATCATCAGCCCCAGCATTTT	CASSRTGNHQPQHF
TRBV18	-	-	TRBJ1-5	TGTGCCAGCTCACCTTCAGGGCCCGATCAGCCCCAGCATTTT	CASSPSGPDQPQHF
TRBV5-1	-	-	TRBJ2-6	TGCGCCAGCAGCTTCGGCGGAACAGGGGCCAACGTCCTGACTTTC	CASSFGGTGANVLTF
TRBV19	TRBD1	-	TRBJ1-4	TGTGCCAGTAGCAAATCAGGGGGGGAAAAACTGTTTTTT	CASSKSGGEKLFF
TRBV7-2	TRBD1	-	TRBJ2-1	TGTGCCAGCAGCTTAGTTGATTGGACAGGGCAGTTCTTC	CASSLVDWTGQFF
TRBV4-2	-	-	TRBJ2-2	TGTGCCAGCAGCCAAGCGGGGGGCGCGAGCGGGGAGCTGTTTTTT	CASSQAGGASGELFF
TRBV5-1	-	-	TRBJ1-1	TGCGCCAGCAGCTTGGCTACGGCCAACACTGAAGCTTTCTTT	CASSLATANTEAFF
TRBV28	-	once	TRBJ2-3	TGTGCCAGCAGTCCCATCGATCGCACAGATACGCAGTATTTT	CASSPIDRTDTQYF
TRBV7-2	-	once	TRBJ2-7	TGTGCCAGCAGCTTAACACGCTACGAGCAGTACTTC	CASSLTRYEQYF
TRBV5-1	-	-	TRBJ1-6	TGCGCCAGCAGCTCAGGGGAGCCAGTTTCACCCCTCCACTTT	CASSSGEPVSPLHF
TRBV28	-	-	TRBJ1-5	TGTGCCAGCATCGAGGCCAGCCGGAGCGGGAGCAATCAGCCCCAGCATTTT	CASIEASRSGSNQPQHF
TRBV20-1	TRBD1	-	TRBJ2-5	TGCAGTGCTGACAGGGGGAAGACCCAGTACTTC	CSADRGKTQYF
TRBV19	TRBD1	-	TRBJ1-1	TGTGCCACCCTGGGTAGGGGGCGAAGGACTGAAGCTTTCTTT	CATLGRGRRTEAFF